Described below is a single TCR beta chain sequence and its context. This entry belongs to a study of identical twins. The germline V and J ends were trimmed by 11 bases and 2 bases, with 9 bases remaining between them. The CDR3 consists of 11 residues. Germline values: CDR1 SEHNR, CDR2 FQNEAQ (reference sequence). TCRdb re-called the 5' RACE reads through MiXCR, storing one row per CDR3 protein. The sample has around 490,000 distinct CDR3 sequences, 13% to 15% seen once. The data also belong to a second study, concerning yellow fever vaccine responses in identical twins.

V gene TRBV7-9 combines with J gene TRBJ2-5; D is possibly TRBD1 (6 bases). This TCR was sampled from a woman in her late teens or twenties in good health. Sequenced input: CD4+ T cells sorted from blood. Written as DNA, the CDR3 is TGTGCCGGACAGACACAAGAGACCCAGTACTTC. This gives the protein CAGQTQETQYF. Using reference TRBV7-9 and TRBJ2-5 for the parts outside the CDR3, the full variable domain is DTGVSQNPRHKITKRGQNVTFRCDPISEHNRLYWYRQTLGQGPEFLTYFQNEAQLEKSRLLSDRFSAERPKGSFSTLEIQRTEQGDSAMYLCAGQTQETQYFGPGTRLLVL.